A single sample is the source of the 12 T cell receptor beta chains below, sequenced in a study of blood T cell repertoires in COVID-19. Profiled with immunoSEQ multiplex PCR; TCRdb holds only in-frame clones, not every one. The sample records 170,000 or so clones, approximately 89% being singletons. Sequencing used PBMCs or T cells enriched from blood (not recorded which). The receptors were gathered from a man between 35 and 55 years old who had recovered from COVID-19.

This clone was recorded once. This chain uses TRBV11-2 with TRBJ2-2; D not resolved. Between the trimmed V and J ends, which lost 4 bases and 1 base, there was a span of 4 bases. CDR1 is SGHAT and CDR2 is FQNNGV in the germline V gene. The CDR3 has 13 residues. The CDR3 protein is CASSYKNTGELFF. The DNA for the CDR3 is TGTGCCAGCAGCTACAAGAACACCGGGGAGCTGTTTTTT.

The chain employs TRBV2 and TRBJ2-5; the match to TRBD2 covers 7 bases. The length of the CDR3 is 13 residues. J lost 3 bases, V lost 4 bases, and 2 bases had no gene match. CDR1 is SNHLY and CDR2 is FYNNEI in the germline V gene. The CDR3 DNA follows: TGTGCCAGCAGTGGGCTAGCGGAAGAGACCCAGTACTTC. It translates to CASSGLAEETQYF.

The chain couples TRBV19 to TRBJ2-7; maybe TRBD2 (6 bases). The CDR3 contains 12 residues. The germline gives CDR1 LNHDA, CDR2 SQIVND (reference sequence). The germline V and J ends were trimmed by 5 bases and 6 bases, with 11 bases remaining between them. DNA of the CDR3: TGTGCCAGTAGTCAGACTAGAGGCGAGCAGTACTTC. Translation: CASSQTRGEQYF.

J is TRBJ1-4 and V is TRBV19; no clear D. The CDR3 covers 16 residues. The V end was cut by 1 base, the J end by 4 bases, with 13 bases between. Germline loops: CDR1 LNHDA, CDR2 SQIVND (reference sequence). The CDR3, as DNA: TGTGCCAGTAGTATAGGAGGTTCGGTCTATAATGAAAAACTGTTTTTT. Translation: CASSIGGSVYNEKLFF.

This chain connects TRBV5-1 to TRBJ2-1; 8 nucleotides match TRBD1. The CDR3 runs to 16 residues. The V gene end was trimmed by 4 bases and the J gene end by 4 bases; junction bases not matched to a gene: 10. Germline assignment: CDR1 SGHRS and CDR2 YFSETQ. The CDR3 sequence: CASSATGARTYNEQFF. The CDR3, as DNA: TGCGCCAGCAGCGCGACAGGGGCTCGAACGTACAATGAGCAGTTCTTC. The whole variable domain, filled in from reference TRBV5-1 and TRBJ2-1, reads KAGVTQTPRYLIKTRGQQVTLSCSPISGHRSVSWYQQTPGQGLQFLFEYFSETQRNKGNFPGRFSGRQFSNSRSEMNVSTLELGDSALYLCASSATGARTYNEQFFGPGTRLTVL.

The chain combines TRBV30 with TRBJ1-1; D is unclear. V was trimmed by 2 bases and J by 6 bases, leaving 10 bases between them. This CDR3 contains 12 residues. CDR1 is GTSNPN and CDR2 is SVGIG in the germline V gene (reference sequence). In nucleotides, the CDR3 is TGTGCCTGGAGTCCCAGCGGGGCTGAAGCTTTCTTT. Its translation is CAWSPSGAEAFF. Complete variable domain (other parts from reference TRBV30 and TRBJ1-1): SQTIHQWPATLVQPVGSPLSLECTVEGTSNPNLYWYRQAAGRGLQLLFYSVGIGQISSEVPQNLSASRPQDRQFILSSKKLLLSDSGFYLCAWSPSGAEAFFGQGTRLTVV.

The rearrangement uses TRBV14 and TRBJ2-1, with D unresolved. CDR3 length equals 13 residues. V lost 4 bases, J lost 7 bases, and 11 bases lay in between. Germline V gene sequence: CDR1 SGHDN, CDR2 FVKESK. CDR3 nucleotides: TGTGCCAGCAGCCTATCCCAGAATAATGAGCAGTTCTTC. Protein sequence: CASSLSQNNEQFF. Using reference TRBV14 and TRBJ2-1 for the parts outside the CDR3, the full variable domain is EAGVTQFPSHSVIEKGQTVTLRCDPISGHDNLYWYRRVMGKEIKFLLHFVKESKQDESGMPNNRFLAERTGGTYSTLKVQPAELEDSGVYFCASSLSQNNEQFFGPGTRLTVL.

This clone was seen only a few times. V is TRBV30 and J is TRBJ1-2; tentatively, D is TRBD1 (5 bases). This CDR3 comprises 15 residues. V lost 0 bases and J lost 6, with 17 bases in between. Germline V CDR1 and CDR2: GTSNPN, SVGIG (reference sequence). CDR3 nucleotides: TGTGCCTGGAGTGTTGAGACCTGGGGCATTAATGGCTACACCTTC. Translated: CAWSVETWGINGYTF.

The genes are TRBV12-5 and TRBJ2-1; no clear D gene. The V and J ends lost 3 bases and 5 bases respectively, with 11 bases between them. This CDR3 is built from 14 residues. CDR1 and CDR2 (germline): LGHNT, FRNRAP. CDR3 amino acids: CASGFSGSNNEQFF. For the CDR3, the DNA is TGTGCTAGTGGTTTCTCCGGGTCGAACAATGAGCAGTTCTTC. Using reference TRBV12-5 and TRBJ2-1 for the parts outside the CDR3, the full variable domain is DARVTQTPRHKVTEMGQEVTMRCQPILGHNTVFWYRQTMMQGLELLAYFRNRAPLDDSGMPKDRFSAEMPDATLATLKIQPSEPRDSAVYFCASGFSGSNNEQFFGPGTRLTVL.

The V call is TRBV5-6, the J call TRBJ1-3; D ambiguous. This CDR3 spans 16 amino acids. The germline V gene has CDR1 SGHDT and CDR2 YYEEEE. Trimming took 4 bases from V and 2 from J, leaving 16 bases between them. The CDR3 spells CASSPAVRTPGNTIYF. In nucleotides, the CDR3 is TGTGCCAGCAGCCCAGCGGTCCGAACCCCTGGAAACACCATATATTTT.

The chain is built from TRBV18 and TRBJ2-2; TRBD1 aligns across 7 bases. V lost 2 bases and J lost 4; bases outside the gene matches: 4. CDR1 KGHSH and CDR2 LQKENI come from the germline V gene. This CDR3 comprises 15 residues. CDR3 amino acids: CASSPKGQFTGELFF. Here the CDR3 DNA reads TGTGCCAGCTCACCAAAGGGACAGTTCACCGGGGAGCTGTTTTTT.

This chain links TRBV5-6 with TRBJ1-1; 9 bases fit TRBD1. The ends lost 4 bases at V and 1 base at J; junction bases unmatched: 2. The CDR3 spans 14 residues. Germline CDR1 and CDR2: SGHDT and YYEEEE. For the CDR3, the DNA is TGTGCCAGCAGCCCGGGACAGGGGAACACTGAAGCTTTCTTT. This codes for CASSPGQGNTEAFF. The full variable domain, with the rest looked up from reference TRBV5-6 and TRBJ1-1, is DAGVTQSPTHLIKTRGQQVTLRCSPKSGHDTVSWYQQALGQGPQFIFQYYEEEERQRGNFPDRFSGHQFPNYSSELNVNALLLGDSALYLCASSPGQGNTEAFFGQGTRLTVV.